This T cell receptor beta chain was retrieved from a study of T cells in Graves' hyperthyroidism and ophthalmopathy. Stable Graves' hyperthyroidism denoted no ophthalmopathy progression over 18 months. Researchers barred patients who had uncontrolled infection, other autoimmune disease, pregnancy or lactation. The ends lost 5 bases at V and 2 bases at J; junction bases unmatched: 12. The CDR3 is 16 amino acids. Germline V lookup: CDR1 SGHAT, CDR2 FQNNGV. Researchers took RNA transcripts and amplified the TCR beta CDR3 regions from them. When the TCR CDR3 underwent first-round RT-PCR, the HTBI primer set was used. TCRdb re-called the multiplex PCR reads through MiXCR, storing one row per CDR3 protein. The table has about 320,000 distinct CDR3 sequences, about 15% seen once; the top ten hold around a third. Ten or more counts support this clonotype.

J is TRBJ2-7 and V is TRBV11-2; 7 bases line up with TRBD2. The sequencing input was blood. This TCR derives from a man younger than 40 with Graves' hyperthyroidism. The CDR3 reads CASSPSGGTSTYEQYF. The CDR3 region has the DNA TGTGCCAGCAGCCCTAGCGGTGGGACCTCGACCTACGAGCAGTACTTC.